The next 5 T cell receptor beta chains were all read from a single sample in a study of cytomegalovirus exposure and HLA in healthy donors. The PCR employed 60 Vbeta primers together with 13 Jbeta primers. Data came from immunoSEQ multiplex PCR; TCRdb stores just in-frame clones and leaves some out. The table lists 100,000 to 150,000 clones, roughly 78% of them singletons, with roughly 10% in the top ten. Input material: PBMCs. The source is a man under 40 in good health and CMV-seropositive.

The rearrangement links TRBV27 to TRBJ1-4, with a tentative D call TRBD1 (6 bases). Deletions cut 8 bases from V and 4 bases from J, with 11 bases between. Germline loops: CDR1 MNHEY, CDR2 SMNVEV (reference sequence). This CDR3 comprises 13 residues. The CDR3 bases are TGTGCCAGCCGGACAGAATTTAATGAAAAACTGTTTTTT. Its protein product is CASRTEFNEKLFF.

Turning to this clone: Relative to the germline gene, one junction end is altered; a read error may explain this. The CDR3 loop reads CTWSVRGRPDTQYF. The CDR3 nucleotides are TGTACCTGGAGTGTACGGGGGAGGCCAGATACGCAGTATTTT. J is TRBJ2-3 and V is TRBV30, with D perhaps matching TRBD2 (6 bases). CDR3 size: 14 residues. Germline V gene sequence: CDR1 GTSNPN, CDR2 SVGIG (reference sequence).

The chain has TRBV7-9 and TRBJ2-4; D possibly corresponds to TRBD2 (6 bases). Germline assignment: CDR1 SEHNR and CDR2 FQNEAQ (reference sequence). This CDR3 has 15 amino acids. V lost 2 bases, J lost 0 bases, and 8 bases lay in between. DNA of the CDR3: TGTGCCAGCAGCTTATTAGCGGTAGCCAAAAACATTCAGTACTTC. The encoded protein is CASSLLAVAKNIQYF.

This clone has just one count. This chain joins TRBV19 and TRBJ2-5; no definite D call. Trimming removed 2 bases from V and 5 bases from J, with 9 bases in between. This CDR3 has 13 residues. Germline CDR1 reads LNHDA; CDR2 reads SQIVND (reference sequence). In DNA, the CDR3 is TGTGCCAGTAGTATAAGGCGGCGCGAGACCCAGTACTTC. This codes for CASSIRRRETQYF.

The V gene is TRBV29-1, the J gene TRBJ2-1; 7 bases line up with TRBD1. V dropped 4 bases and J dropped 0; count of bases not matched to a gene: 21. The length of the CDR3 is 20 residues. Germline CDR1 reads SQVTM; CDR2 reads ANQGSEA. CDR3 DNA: TGCAGCGTTGTTTATCCGGCAGGGGGATACGAAAGGAGCTCCTACAATGAGCAGTTCTTC. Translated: CSVVYPAGGYERSSYNEQFF.